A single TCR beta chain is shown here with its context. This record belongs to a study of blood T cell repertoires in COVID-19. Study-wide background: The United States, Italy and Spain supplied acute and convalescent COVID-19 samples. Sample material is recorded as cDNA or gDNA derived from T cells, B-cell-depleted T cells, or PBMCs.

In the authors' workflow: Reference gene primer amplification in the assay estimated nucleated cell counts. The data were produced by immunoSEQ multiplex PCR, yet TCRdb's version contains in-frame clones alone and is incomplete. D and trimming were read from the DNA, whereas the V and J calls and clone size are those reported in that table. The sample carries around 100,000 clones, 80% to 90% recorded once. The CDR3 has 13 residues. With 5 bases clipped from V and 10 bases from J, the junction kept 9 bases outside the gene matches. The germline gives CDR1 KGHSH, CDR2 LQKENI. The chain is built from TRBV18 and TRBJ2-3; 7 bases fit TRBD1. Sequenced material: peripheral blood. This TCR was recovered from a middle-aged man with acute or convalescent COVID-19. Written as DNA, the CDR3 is TGTGCCAGCTCATCTACTACAGGGGAAGCGCAGTATTTT. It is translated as CASSSTTGEAQYF.